Below are 20 T cell receptor beta chains sequenced from a single sample in a study of OX40 agonist ivuxolimab in advanced cancers. Sequenced by immunoSEQ multiplex PCR; TCRdb stores in-frame clones only, minus some. The sample includes tens of thousands of clones, roughly 90% of them seen just once. Specimen: CD4+ or CD8+ T cells sorted from blood, collected in a trial of the OX40 agonist ivuxolimab. These receptors originate from an adult with an advanced solid tumor such as melanoma, head and neck, liver or kidney cancer.

The V gene is TRBV6-6, the J gene TRBJ2-5; D remains ambiguous. V shed 5 bases and J shed 0 bases, with 16 bases lying between them. Germline-derived CDR1 and CDR2 are MNHNY and SVGAGI (reference sequence). CDR3 size: 16 residues. The CDR3 DNA sequence: TGTGCCAGCAGTAACCCGAATATGCAGTACCAAGAGACCCAGTACTTC. Translating gives CASSNPNMQYQETQYF.

The chain carries TRBV7-9 and TRBJ2-7; the match to TRBD2 covers 10 bases. CDR1 is SEHNR and CDR2 is FQNEAQ in the germline V gene (reference sequence). The CDR3 runs to 19 residues. Trimming at V came to 4 bases and at J to 0 bases, leaving 15 bases not matched to a gene. CDR3 sequence reads: CASSSKWTSGESRSYEQYF. The CDR3 nucleotides read TGTGCCAGCAGCTCAAAATGGACTAGCGGTGAATCCCGCTCCTACGAGCAGTACTTC.

The rearrangement joins TRBV6-5 to TRBJ2-7, with TRBD2 identical over 12 bases. The trim removed 6 bases at V and 4 bases at J, leaving 7 bases unmatched. The length of the CDR3 is 15 residues. Looked up from germline, CDR1 is MNHEY and CDR2 is SVGAGI. The CDR3 sequence: CASRPAGLAGYEQYF. The CDR3 DNA is TGTGCCAGCAGGCCCGCGGGACTAGCGGGTTACGAGCAGTACTTC.

This clone was seen only once. V usage is TRBV10-3 and J usage is TRBJ2-5; 12 bases fit TRBD2. V dropped 2 bases and J dropped 9; count of bases not matched to a gene: 10. The CDR3 is 16 amino acids. Germline V gene sequence: CDR1 ENHRY, CDR2 SYGVKD. The CDR3 here is CAISEGLAGSFEPQYF. CDR3 nucleotides: TGTGCCATCAGTGAGGGACTAGCGGGGAGCTTTGAGCCCCAGTACTTC.

The rearrangement joins TRBV5-6 to TRBJ2-1; TRBD2 aligns across 9 bases. Germline V gives CDR1 SGHDT, CDR2 YYEEEE. The V segment lost 0 bases and the J segment 7 bases; nucleotides outside the gene matches: 5. The CDR3 contains 15 residues. The CDR3 sequence: CASSLEIAGENEQFF. CDR3 in DNA: TGTGCCAGCAGCTTGGAAATAGCGGGAGAGAATGAGCAGTTCTTC. Together with reference TRBV5-6 and TRBJ2-1, the CDR3 gives the full variable domain: DAGVTQSPTHLIKTRGQQVTLRCSPKSGHDTVSWYQQALGQGPQFIFQYYEEEERQRGNFPDRFSGHQFPNYSSELNVNALLLGDSALYLCASSLEIAGENEQFFGPGTRLTVL.

V gene TRBV10-2 combines with J gene TRBJ2-7; D remains ambiguous. The CDR3 has 11 amino acids. Germline V lookup: CDR1 WSHSY, CDR2 SAAADI. Between the trimmed V and J ends, which lost 0 bases and 4 bases, there was a span of 1 base. The CDR3 sequence is CASSESYEQYF. The CDR3 nucleotides are TGCGCCAGCAGTGAGTCGTACGAGCAGTACTTC.

The gene calls are TRBV5-1 and TRBJ1-2; tentative D call: TRBD1 (5 bases). Germline V gene data show CDR1 as SGHRS and CDR2 as YFSETQ. This CDR3 is 12 amino acids long. With 4 bases removed from V and 7 bases from J, the gap between germline ends came to 11 bases. The CDR3 loop is CASSQDTSGYTF. In nucleotides, the CDR3 is TGCGCCAGCAGCCAGGACACCTCTGGCTACACCTTC.

This clone was seen a handful of times. The chain uses TRBV10-1 and TRBJ2-2; D remains ambiguous. V lost 3 bases and J 1 base, leaving 6 bases between the germline ends. CDR1 and CDR2 (germline): WNHNN, SYGVQD (reference sequence). The CDR3 totals 14 residues. The CDR3 nucleotides are TGCGCCAGCAGTGACAGCCTGAACACCGGGGAGCTGTTTTTT. Protein sequence: CASSDSLNTGELFF.

The chain recombines TRBV9 with TRBJ2-3, with 8 bases identical to TRBD2. The CDR3 extends over 15 amino acids. V trimming: 2 bases; J trimming: 3 bases; junction bases outside the gene matches: 5. The germline V gene encodes CDR1 SGDLS and CDR2 YYNGEE. The DNA of the CDR3 is TGTGCCAGCAGCGTGAGCGGGAGTGGAACAGATACGCAGTATTTT. It yields the protein CASSVSGSGTDTQYF.

The chain employs TRBV13 and TRBJ2-2; D remains unclear. This CDR3 spans 12 amino acids. Trimming pared 5 bases from V and 0 bases from J, leaving 1 base between. Germline CDR1 PRHDT, CDR2 FYEKMQ (reference sequence). The CDR3 sequence is CASSANTGELFF. The CDR3 bases are TGTGCCAGCAGCGCGAACACCGGGGAGCTGTTTTTT.

The chain recombines TRBV28 with TRBJ2-3; possibly TRBD2 for D (5 bases). CDR3 length: 14 residues. Germline V gives CDR1 MDHEN, CDR2 SYDVKM. V lost 3 bases and J 0 bases, leaving 7 bases between the germline ends. CDR3 loop: CASSLWTSTDTQYF. In nucleotides, the CDR3 is TGTGCCAGCAGTTTGTGGACTAGCACAGATACGCAGTATTTT.

This clone was recorded only once. J is TRBJ2-2 and V is TRBV2; D unclear. Germline CDR1 is SNHLY and CDR2 is FYNNEI. The CDR3 has 15 residues. V was cut by 6 bases and J by 0 bases, with 11 bases left in between. The CDR3 DNA follows: TGTGCCAGCAGACCAGCAGAAGCGAACACCGGGGAGCTGTTTTTT. Its protein is CASRPAEANTGELFF. Full variable domain (missing parts from reference TRBV2 and TRBJ2-2): EPEVTQTPSHQVTQMGQEVILRCVPISNHLYFYWYRQILGQKVEFLVSFYNNEISEKSEIFDDQFSVERPDGSNFTLKIRSTKLEDSAMYFCASRPAEANTGELFFGEGSRLTVL.

Only one count was recorded for this clone. The rearrangement uses TRBV5-5 and TRBJ1-5; D remains unclear. V lost 2 bases and J lost 5, with 14 bases in between. The V gene's germline CDR1 is SGHKS and CDR2 YYEKEE (reference sequence). The CDR3 has 15 amino acids. The CDR3 DNA sequence: TGTGCCAGCAGCTTTAGAGGGCGGATCGATCAGCCCCAGCATTTT. This gives the protein CASSFRGRIDQPQHF.

The chain combines TRBV30 with TRBJ1-3; 8 positions agree with TRBD1. CDR3 length equals 15 residues. In germline, CDR1 is GTSNPN, CDR2 SVGIG (reference sequence). V trimming: 4 bases; J trimming: 4 bases; junction bases outside the gene matches: 9. The CDR3 DNA reads TGTGCCTGGATGGGGCAGGGGGCTGCCGGAAACACCATATATTTT. Its protein is CAWMGQGAAGNTIYF.

The chain employs TRBV4-3 and TRBJ1-1; D remains ambiguous. Germline lookup yields CDR1 LGHNA and CDR2 YSLEER. The CDR3 totals 11 residues. Between the trimmed V and J ends, which lost 4 bases and 2 bases, there was a span of 2 bases. The CDR3 reads CASSPNTEAFF. The CDR3 coding sequence is TGCGCCAGCAGCCCTAACACTGAAGCTTTCTTT.

V and J are TRBV28 and TRBJ2-2; 7 bases agree with TRBD1. J gave up 5 bases and V 5 bases, and 8 bases lay outside the gene matches. CDR1 is MDHEN and CDR2 is SYDVKM in the germline V gene. This CDR3 contains 15 residues. As DNA, the CDR3 is TGTGCCAGCAGTCTGGACAGGCCAGGGACCGGGGAGCTGTTTTTT. This encodes CASSLDRPGTGELFF.

CDR3 nucleotides: TGTGCCAGCAGTTTATTGCGGGAGTACCACGAGCAGTACTTC. This gives the protein CASSLLREYHEQYF. The J gene is TRBJ2-7, the V gene TRBV28, with 7 nucleotides matching TRBD2. V lost 1 base to trimming and J lost 5 bases; unmatched junction nucleotides: 5. Germline-derived CDR1 and CDR2 are MDHEN and SYDVKM. This CDR3 region has 14 residues.

The chain couples TRBV10-3 to TRBJ2-7, with 9 nucleotides matching TRBD1. This CDR3 is built from 13 residues. Germline V gives CDR1 ENHRY, CDR2 SYGVKD. V lost 8 bases, J lost 7 bases, and 9 bases stayed unmatched. For the CDR3, the DNA is TGTGCCATCGCCTGGGACAGGGTGGGAGAGCAGTACTTC. Translating gives CAIAWDRVGEQYF.

This clone was detected only a few times. V is TRBV11-2 and J is TRBJ1-5; D is unresolved. The CDR3 sequence is 13 residues long. Germline assignment: CDR1 SGHAT and CDR2 FQNNGV. Trimming shortened V by 6 bases and J by 4 bases, and 10 bases separated the two germline ends. The CDR3 DNA is TGTGCCAGCAGTTTCGACCGGAATCAGCCCCAGCATTTT. This codes for CASSFDRNQPQHF.

The V and J genes are TRBV30 and TRBJ2-7; D is unclear. CDR3 length: 11 amino acids. CDR1 is GTSNPN and CDR2 is SVGIG in the germline V gene (reference sequence). V lost 1 base and J lost 6, with 7 bases in between. CDR3 sequence: CAWSGGLEQYF. The CDR3 DNA reads TGTGCCTGGAGTGGCGGTCTCGAGCAGTACTTC.